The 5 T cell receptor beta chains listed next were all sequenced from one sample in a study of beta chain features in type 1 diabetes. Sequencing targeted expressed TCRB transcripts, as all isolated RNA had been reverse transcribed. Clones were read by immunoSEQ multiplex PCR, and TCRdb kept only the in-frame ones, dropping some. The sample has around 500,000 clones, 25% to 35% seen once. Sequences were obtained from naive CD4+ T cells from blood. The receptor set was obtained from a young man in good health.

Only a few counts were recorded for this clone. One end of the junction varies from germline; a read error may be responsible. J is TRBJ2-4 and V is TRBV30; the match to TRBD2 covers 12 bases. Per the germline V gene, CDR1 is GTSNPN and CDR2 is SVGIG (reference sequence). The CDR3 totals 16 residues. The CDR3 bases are TGTGCCTGGAGTGTACGACTAGCGGGAGCCCAAAACATTCAGTACTTC. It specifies CAWSVRLAGAQNIQYF.

CDR3 DNA: TGTGCCAGCAGCCTTACAGGGGGCCGGGATGAGCAGTTCTTC. It yields the protein CASSLTGGRDEQFF. The gene calls are TRBV28 and TRBJ2-1, with TRBD1 matching over 9 bases. CDR1 and CDR2 (germline): MDHEN, SYDVKM. This CDR3 is 14 amino acids long. V lost 6 bases and J lost 8; bases outside the gene matches: 8.

The DNA for the CDR3 is TGTGCCAGCAGCAAGGGACTGAGCACAGATACGCAGTATTTT. Translation: CASSKGLSTDTQYF. The V and J genes are TRBV7-9 and TRBJ2-3, with a weak D call TRBD2 (6 bases). Germline V gene lookup returns CDR1 SEHNR and CDR2 FQNEAQ (reference sequence). V was shortened by 5 bases and J by 0 bases, with 9 bases between the two germline ends. The CDR3 consists of 14 residues. Filled out from reference TRBV7-9 and TRBJ2-3, the complete variable domain reads DTGVSQNPRHKITKRGQNVTFRCDPISEHNRLYWYRQTLGQGPEFLTYFQNEAQLEKSRLLSDRFSAERPKGSFSTLEIQRTEQGDSAMYLCASSKGLSTDTQYFGPGTRLTVL.

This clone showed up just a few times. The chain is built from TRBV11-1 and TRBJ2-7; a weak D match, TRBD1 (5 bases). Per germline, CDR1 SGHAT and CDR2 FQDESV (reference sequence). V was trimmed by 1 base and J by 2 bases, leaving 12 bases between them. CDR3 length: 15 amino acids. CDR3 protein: CASSLGPRVTYEQYF. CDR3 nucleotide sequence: TGTGCCAGCAGCTTAGGTCCCAGGGTAACCTACGAGCAGTACTTC. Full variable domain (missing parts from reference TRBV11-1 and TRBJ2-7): EAEVAQSPRYKITEKSQAVAFWCDPISGHATLYWYRQILGQGPELLVQFQDESVVDDSQLPKDRFSAERLKGVDSTLKIQPAELGDSAMYLCASSLGPRVTYEQYFGPGTRLTVT.

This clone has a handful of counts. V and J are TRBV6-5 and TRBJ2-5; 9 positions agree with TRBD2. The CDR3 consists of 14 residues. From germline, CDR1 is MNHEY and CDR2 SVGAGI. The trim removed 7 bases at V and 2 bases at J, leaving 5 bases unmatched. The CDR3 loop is CASNAGGNQETQYF. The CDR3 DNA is TGTGCCAGCAACGCGGGAGGGAATCAAGAGACCCAGTACTTC.